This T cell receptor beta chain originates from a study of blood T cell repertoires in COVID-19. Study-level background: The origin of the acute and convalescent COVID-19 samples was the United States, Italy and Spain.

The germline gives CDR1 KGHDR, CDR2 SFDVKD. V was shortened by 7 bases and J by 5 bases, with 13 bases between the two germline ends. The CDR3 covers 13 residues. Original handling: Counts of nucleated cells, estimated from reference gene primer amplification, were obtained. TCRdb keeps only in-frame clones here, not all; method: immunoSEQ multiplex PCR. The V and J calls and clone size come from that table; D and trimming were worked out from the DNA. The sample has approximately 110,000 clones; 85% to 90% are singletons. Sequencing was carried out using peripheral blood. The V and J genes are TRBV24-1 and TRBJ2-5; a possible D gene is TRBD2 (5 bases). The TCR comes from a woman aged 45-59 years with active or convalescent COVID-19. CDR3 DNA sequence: TGTGCCACCAGCGCCGGCGGGCGGGAGACCCAGTACTTC. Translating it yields CATSAGGRETQYF.